The 20 T cell receptor beta chains below all came from one sample that was sequenced in a study of cytomegalovirus exposure and HLA in healthy donors. The table came from immunoSEQ multiplex PCR; TCRdb's copy has only in-frame clones and leaves some out. Of about 70,000 clones listed, about 93% are singletons. Sequenced: PBMCs. The receptors derive from a woman between 18 and 30 years old in good health and CMV-seropositive.

The V and J genes are TRBV7-3 and TRBJ2-1; perhaps TRBD1 as D (6 bases). The CDR3 has 14 residues. Germline lookup yields CDR1 SGHTA and CDR2 FQGTGA. Trimming removed 5 bases at V and 4 bases at J, with 12 bases between. In DNA form, the CDR3 reads TGTGCCAGCAGCCAAACAGGACAGTACAATGAGCAGTTCTTC. The encoded protein is CASSQTGQYNEQFF.

The chain recombines TRBV7-8 with TRBJ1-1; a possible D gene is TRBD1 (6 bases). The germline CDR1 and CDR2 sequences are SGHVS and FQNEAQ. With 4 bases removed from V and 7 bases from J, the gap between germline ends came to 16 bases. This CDR3 has 14 residues. In nucleotides, the CDR3 is TGTGCCAGCAGCTGGGACAAGGCGACAGGTGAAGCTTTCTTT. It codes for CASSWDKATGEAFF.

CDR3 sequence: CATSRALPGTGGASTEKLFF. The CDR3 DNA reads TGTGCCACCAGCAGAGCCCTTCCCGGGACAGGGGGCGCGAGTACTGAAAAACTGTTTTTT. This sequence joins TRBV15 and TRBJ1-4; 12 nucleotides match TRBD1. Germline CDR1 and CDR2: LNHNV and YYDKDF (reference sequence). V lost 1 base to trimming and J lost 7 bases; unmatched junction nucleotides: 16. This CDR3 comprises 20 residues.

This chain uses TRBV7-9 with TRBJ1-1; D is uncertain. The CDR3 runs 12 residues. Trimming took 5 bases from V and 1 from J, leaving 5 bases between them. Germline loops: CDR1 SEHNR, CDR2 FQNEAQ (reference sequence). The CDR3 nucleotides are TGTGCCAGCAGCGCCGGGAACACTGAAGCTTTCTTT. This gives the protein CASSAGNTEAFF.

The chain couples TRBV7-9 to TRBJ2-5; maybe TRBD1 (6 bases). The CDR3 runs 14 residues. Germline V CDR1 and CDR2: SEHNR, FQNEAQ (reference sequence). V was trimmed by 4 bases and J by 4 bases, leaving 13 bases between them. The CDR3 reads CASSSRGGLETQYF. In DNA, the CDR3 is TGTGCCAGCAGCTCACGTGGGGGCTTAGAGACCCAGTACTTC.

The chain recombines TRBV6-1 with TRBJ1-2; D gene unclear. CDR3 size: 11 residues. Looked up from germline, CDR1 is MNHNS and CDR2 is SASEGT. V lost 3 bases, J lost 8 bases, and 7 bases lay in between. The CDR3 bases are TGTGCCAGCAGTGACGGAGTGGGCTACACCTTC. Translation: CASSDGVGYTF.

CDR3 in DNA: TGTGCCAGCACCCCGGGACAGGGGCCATACGAGCAGTACTTC. Translating gives CASTPGQGPYEQYF. The chain uses TRBV21-1 and TRBJ2-7; the table calls TRBD1, which could not be checked here. TRBV21-1 is assigned pseudogene status. The CDR3 is 14 residues long.

The chain has TRBV30 and TRBJ2-5; D perhaps matches TRBD1 (7 bases). This CDR3 comprises 17 residues. The germline V and J ends were trimmed by 0 bases and 2 bases, with 19 bases remaining between them. The germline V gene encodes CDR1 GTSNPN and CDR2 SVGIG (reference sequence). CDR3 in DNA: TGTGCCTGGAGTGTGGGCACCTTTGCGGGACAGCAAGAGACCCAGTACTTC. Encoded protein: CAWSVGTFAGQQETQYF.

This clone was seen only once. The rearrangement links TRBV28 to TRBJ2-7; D is possibly TRBD1 (5 bases). CDR3 length: 12 amino acids. Germline CDR1 reads MDHEN; CDR2 reads SYDVKM. With 6 bases removed from V and 6 bases from J, the gap between germline ends came to 12 bases. The CDR3 bases are TGTGCCAGCAGGGGCAGGGTTGGCGAGCAGTACTTC. Its protein product is CASRGRVGEQYF. Full variable domain (rest looked up from reference TRBV28 and TRBJ2-7): DVKVTQSSRYLVKRTGEKVFLECVQDMDHENMFWYRQDPGLGLRLIYFSYDVKMKEKGDIPEGYSVSREKKERFSLILESASTNQTSMYLCASRGRVGEQYFGPGTRLTVT.

The gene calls are TRBV19 and TRBJ2-7, with D possibly matching TRBD1 (6 bases). CDR3 length equals 14 residues. Trimming removed 1 base from V and 3 bases from J, with 10 bases in between. Germline CDR1 LNHDA, CDR2 SQIVND (reference sequence). CDR3 nucleotide sequence: TGTGCCAGTAGTATAGTACAGGGCAACTACGAGCAGTACTTC. This encodes CASSIVQGNYEQYF.

The chain uses TRBV5-1 and TRBJ2-3; D possibly corresponds to TRBD1 (5 bases). Per the germline V gene, CDR1 is SGHRS and CDR2 is YFSETQ. This CDR3 is built from 16 residues. V lost 0 bases and J lost 0, with 11 bases in between. Here the CDR3 DNA reads TGCGCCAGCAGCTTGGTAGGGGATACTAGCACAGATACGCAGTATTTT. As protein: CASSLVGDTSTDTQYF.

The genes are TRBV20-1 and TRBJ2-7, with a tentative D call TRBD2 (6 bases). The CDR3 is 11 amino acids. Germline lookup yields CDR1 DFQATT and CDR2 SNEGSKA (reference sequence). Trimming shortened V by 3 bases and J by 9 bases, and 12 bases separated the two germline ends. CDR3 amino acids: CSASPGGVQYF. CDR3 nucleotides: TGCAGTGCTAGCCCCGGAGGGGTGCAGTACTTC.

DNA for the CDR3: TGTGCCAGCACCATTAGCGGGGGGGCGCATGAGCAGTTCTTC. Translation: CASTISGGAHEQFF. V and J are TRBV7-2 and TRBJ2-1, with TRBD2 matching over 11 bases. The germline V gene has CDR1 SGHTA and CDR2 FQGNSA. CDR3 length: 14 amino acids. Trimming removed 7 bases from V and 8 bases from J; junction bases left unmatched: 7.

The gene calls are TRBV15 and TRBJ2-5, with TRBD2 matching over 12 bases. The V and J ends lost 0 bases and 5 bases, in that order; junction bases with no gene match: 7. There are 17 residues in the CDR3. CDR1 and CDR2 (germline): LNHNV, YYDKDF (reference sequence). CDR3 in DNA: TGTGCCACCAGCAGAGATTGGACTAGCGGGAAATGGGAGACCCAGTACTTC. Encoded protein: CATSRDWTSGKWETQYF.

V usage is TRBV30 and J usage is TRBJ1-2, with TRBD1 matching 8 bases. Germline V lookup: CDR1 GTSNPN, CDR2 SVGIG (reference sequence). The CDR3 covers 13 residues. J gave up 7 bases and V 1 base, and 5 bases lay outside the gene matches. In DNA form, the CDR3 reads TGTGCCTGGAGTGCCCGGACAGGGTCTGGCTACACCTTC. This gives the protein CAWSARTGSGYTF.

The chain recombines TRBV9 with TRBJ1-4; the D gene is possibly TRBD1 (6 bases). Looked up from germline, CDR1 is SGDLS and CDR2 is YYNGEE. Trimming left V 4 bases short and J 8 bases short, with 18 bases between. The CDR3 is 15 amino acids. As DNA, the CDR3 is TGTGCCAGCAGCTCGCGCCAGGGGTTAGACGAAAAACTGTTTTTT. Amino acids: CASSSRQGLDEKLFF.

The rearrangement links TRBV30 to TRBJ1-5; maybe TRBD1 (5 bases). CDR1 is GTSNPN, CDR2 SVGIG, per germline (reference sequence). This CDR3 has 13 residues. Trimming took 7 bases from V and 3 from J, leaving 13 bases between them. The CDR3 is CAYGGGDNQPQHF. In DNA, the CDR3 is TGTGCCTACGGGGGGGGTGACAATCAGCCCCAGCATTTT.

The chain uses TRBV7-9 and TRBJ2-7, with D possibly being TRBD1 (5 bases). V gave up 4 bases and J gave up 0 bases, with 10 bases separating them. The V gene's germline CDR1 is SEHNR and CDR2 FQNEAQ (reference sequence). This CDR3 spans 14 amino acids. CDR3 residues: CASSSKTASYEQYF. DNA of the CDR3: TGTGCCAGCAGCTCGAAGACAGCCTCCTACGAGCAGTACTTC.

This rearrangement joins TRBV7-3 to TRBJ1-1, with 8 bases lining up with TRBD1. The germline CDR1 and CDR2 sequences are SGHTA and FQGTGA. Unmatched junction bases numbered 4, after V lost 1 base and J lost 0 bases. The CDR3 runs 16 residues. The CDR3 bases are TGTGCCAGCAGCTTAAAGACAGGGGTTATGAACACTGAAGCTTTCTTT. Translating it yields CASSLKTGVMNTEAFF.

The chain has TRBV5-4 and TRBJ2-7; no clear D gene. V shed 3 bases and J shed 0 bases, with 7 bases lying between them. The CDR3 consists of 13 residues. Germline CDR1 and CDR2: SGHNT and YYREEE (reference sequence). The CDR3 bases are TGTGCCAGCAGCTCCCCTTCCTCCTACGAGCAGTACTTC. Amino acids: CASSSPSSYEQYF.